This passage covers 3 T cell receptor beta chains from one sample sequenced in a study of cytomegalovirus exposure and HLA in healthy donors. The primer mix had 60 Vbeta and 13 Jbeta primers. Method: immunoSEQ multiplex PCR; TCRdb's copy keeps in-frame clones and lacks some. The specimen's table records 150,000 or so clones. The sequencing input was PBMCs. The receptors stem from a man aged 18-30 years in good health and CMV-seronegative.

V usage is TRBV28 and J usage is TRBJ1-4, with no clear D. CDR1 and CDR2 from the germline V gene are MDHEN and SYDVKM. The ends were cut back, 10 bases at V and 3 bases at J, with 15 bases in the middle. The CDR3 has 14 amino acids. The CDR3 sequence: CATRGSPANEKLFF. The CDR3 DNA follows: TGTGCCACCCGAGGGAGTCCAGCTAATGAAAAACTGTTTTTT.

J is TRBJ2-7 and V is TRBV6-1; TRBD1 agrees at 8 bases. Unmatched junction bases numbered 6, after V lost 2 bases and J lost 6 bases. The CDR3 length is 14 residues. Germline V gives CDR1 MNHNS, CDR2 SASEGT. CDR3 DNA: TGTGCCAGCAGTGAATACTTTACAGGGGGCGAGCAGTACTTC. It translates to CASSEYFTGGEQYF.

The chain employs TRBV28 and TRBJ1-1; 9 nucleotides line up with TRBD1. The length of the CDR3 is 15 residues. The germline V gene has CDR1 MDHEN and CDR2 SYDVKM. Trimming took 5 bases from V and 3 from J; bases not matched to a gene: 7. CDR3 nucleotides: TGTGCCAGCAGTCACCAGGGACAGGGAGACACTGAAGCTTTCTTT. It yields the protein CASSHQGQGDTEAFF. Based on the CDR3 plus reference TRBV28 and TRBJ1-1, the full variable domain is DVKVTQSSRYLVKRTGEKVFLECVQDMDHENMFWYRQDPGLGLRLIYFSYDVKMKEKGDIPEGYSVSREKKERFSLILESASTNQTSMYLCASSHQGQGDTEAFFGQGTRLTVV.